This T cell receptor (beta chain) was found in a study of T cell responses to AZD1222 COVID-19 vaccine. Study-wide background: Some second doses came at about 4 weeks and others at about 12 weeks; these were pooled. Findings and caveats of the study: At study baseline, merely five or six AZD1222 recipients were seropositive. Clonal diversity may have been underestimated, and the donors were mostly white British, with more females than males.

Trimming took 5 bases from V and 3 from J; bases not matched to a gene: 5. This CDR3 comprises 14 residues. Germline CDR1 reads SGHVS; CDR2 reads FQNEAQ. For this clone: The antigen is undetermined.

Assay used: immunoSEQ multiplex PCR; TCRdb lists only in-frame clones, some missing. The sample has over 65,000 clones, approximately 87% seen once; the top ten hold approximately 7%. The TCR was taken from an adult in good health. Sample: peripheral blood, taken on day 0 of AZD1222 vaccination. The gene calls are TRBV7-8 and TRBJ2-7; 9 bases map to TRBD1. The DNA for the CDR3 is TGTGCCAGCAGCACCACGGGACAGGGCTACGAGCAGTACTTC. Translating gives CASSTTGQGYEQYF. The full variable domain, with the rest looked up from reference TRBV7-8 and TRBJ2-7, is GAGVSQSPRYKVAKRGQDVALRCDPISGHVSLFWYQQALGQGPEFLTYFQNEAQLDKSGLPSDRFFAERPEGSVSTLKIQRTQQEDSAVYLCASSTTGQGYEQYFGPGTRLTVT.